Sequencing of this TCR beta chain was carried out in a study of cytomegalovirus exposure and HLA in healthy donors. These donors, healthy bone marrow donors, were studied. 60 Vbeta and 13 Jbeta primers were used in PCR. Profiled with immunoSEQ multiplex PCR; TCRdb holds only in-frame clones, not every one. The sample includes around 110,000 clones, 55% to 65% of them seen just once. Study-level findings and limits: A list of 164 TCR beta chains associated with cytomegalovirus was given. Presence/absence analyses rested on an assumption that sequencing depth was roughly uniform across donors.

Points on this clone: The antigen is undetermined.

The specimen was PBMCs. The source of this sequence is a woman in her thirties or forties in good health and CMV-seropositive.

CDR3 protein: CASSPGQESANYGYTF. CDR3 nucleotide sequence: TGTGCCAGCAGCCCGGGACAGGAGTCAGCTAACTATGGCTACACCTTC. The chain links TRBV5-4 to TRBJ1-2; 8 positions agree with TRBD1. This CDR3 is built from 16 residues. Germline V gives CDR1 SGHNT, CDR2 YYREEE (reference sequence). The trim removed 4 bases at V and 0 bases at J, leaving 8 bases unmatched.